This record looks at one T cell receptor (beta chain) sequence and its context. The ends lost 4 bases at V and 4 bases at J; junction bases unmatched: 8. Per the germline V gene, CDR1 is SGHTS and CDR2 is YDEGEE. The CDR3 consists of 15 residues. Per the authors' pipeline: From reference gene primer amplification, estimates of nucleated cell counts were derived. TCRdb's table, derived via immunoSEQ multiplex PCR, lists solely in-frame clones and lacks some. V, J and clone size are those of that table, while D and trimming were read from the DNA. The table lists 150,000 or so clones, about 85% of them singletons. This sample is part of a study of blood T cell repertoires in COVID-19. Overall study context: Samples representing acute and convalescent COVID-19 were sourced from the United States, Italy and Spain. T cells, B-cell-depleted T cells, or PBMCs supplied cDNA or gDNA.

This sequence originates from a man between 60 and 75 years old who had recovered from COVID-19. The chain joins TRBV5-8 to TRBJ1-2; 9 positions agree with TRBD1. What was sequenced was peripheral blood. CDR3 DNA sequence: TGTGCCAGCAGCATTGGACAGGGGCAAACCTATGGCTACACCTTC. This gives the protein CASSIGQGQTYGYTF.